Listed here are 17 T cell receptor beta chains from one sample, sequenced in a study of CD8 T cells in ankylosing spondylitis. TCRdb re-called the 5' RACE reads with MiXCR, one entry per CDR3 protein. The sample lists nearly 250,000 distinct CDR3 sequences, over 30% seen once, with about 4% in the top ten. The sample was blood, either unsorted or a sorted T cell fraction (not recorded which). Every receptor here comes from a male donor with ankylosing spondylitis or in good health (not recorded which).

This clonotype was picked up many times. At one end, the junction sequence differs from germline, possibly due to a read error. This chain links TRBV20-1 with TRBJ2-1; D tentatively fits TRBD1 or TRBD2 (5 bases each). From germline, CDR1 is DFQATT and CDR2 SNEGSKA (reference sequence). The CDR3 is 15 residues long. The CDR3 region is CSARVGDGGYNEQFF. For the CDR3, the DNA is TGCAGTGCCAGAGTCGGGGATGGGGGTTACAATGAGCAGTTCTTC.

Regarding this clonotype: A junction boundary mismatches the germline segment, possibly from a read error. The chain combines TRBV20-1 with TRBJ2-1; no clear D. The germline CDR1 and CDR2 sequences are DFQATT and SNEGSKA (reference sequence). The CDR3 runs to 11 residues. The chain's CDR3 is CSARLTNKQFF. DNA for the CDR3: TGCAGTGCTAGGTTGACCAATAAGCAGTTCTTC.

V is TRBV4-2 and J is TRBJ2-2, with 9 bases identical to TRBD2. This CDR3 has 16 residues. Trimming removed 4 bases from V and 7 bases from J; junction bases left unmatched: 10. CDR1 and CDR2 (germline): LGHNA, YNFKEQ. For the CDR3, the DNA is TGTGCCAGCAGCCCCGGGCCGCTAGCGGGGAGCGGGGAGCTGTTTTTT. Its protein is CASSPGPLAGSGELFF.

The chain carries TRBV29-1 and TRBJ2-3; D may be TRBD1 or TRBD2 (5 bases each). The CDR3 has 14 amino acids. With 4 bases removed from V and 0 bases from J, the gap between germline ends came to 11 bases. CDR1 and CDR2 (germline): SQVTM, ANQGSEA. Here the CDR3 reads CSVAGRRSTDTQYF. The CDR3, as DNA: TGCAGCGTTGCGGGGCGTCGTAGCACAGATACGCAGTATTTT.

This clonotype has more than one count but fewer than ten. The rearrangement links TRBV2 to TRBJ2-7; 7 bases match TRBD1. Per germline, CDR1 SNHLY and CDR2 FYNNEI. The CDR3 totals 15 residues. V gave up 3 bases and J gave up 5 bases; unmatched junction bases: 10. The CDR3: CASSERGGSFNEQYF. The DNA for the CDR3 is TGTGCCAGCAGTGAGAGAGGGGGCTCGTTCAACGAGCAGTACTTC.

This clonotype appeared a few times. The chain uses TRBV27 and TRBJ1-2; TRBD1 agrees at 7 bases. The germline CDR1 and CDR2 sequences are MNHEY and SMNVEV (reference sequence). Trimming took 6 bases from V and 4 from J; bases not matched to a gene: 5. The CDR3 is 13 residues long. The CDR3 protein is CASSRGTVYGYTF. In nucleotides, the CDR3 is TGTGCCAGCAGCCGCGGGACAGTCTATGGCTACACCTTC.

This clonotype has a handful of counts. The chain carries TRBV11-2 and TRBJ2-7; no clear D gene. The germline CDR1 and CDR2 sequences are SGHAT and FQNNGV. This CDR3 is 14 amino acids long. V was trimmed by 4 bases and J by 3 bases, leaving 13 bases between them. The CDR3 region is CASSSGLVNYEQYF. The CDR3 DNA reads TGTGCCAGCAGCTCGGGCCTCGTCAACTACGAGCAGTACTTC.

This chain uses TRBV20-1 with TRBJ2-1, with TRBD2 matching over 7 bases. Germline-derived CDR1 and CDR2 are DFQATT and SNEGSKA (reference sequence). Germline trimming cut 3 bases from V and 4 bases from J; bases unmatched to any gene: 0. The CDR3 runs to 12 residues. The CDR3 nucleotides are TGCAGTGCTAGCGGGAGGTACAATGAGCAGTTCTTC. Its translation is CSASGRYNEQFF.

This clonotype was counted between two and nine times. The gene calls are TRBV20-1 and TRBJ2-3; 8 bases line up with TRBD2. The length of the CDR3 is 13 residues. The V gene's germline CDR1 is DFQATT and CDR2 SNEGSKA (reference sequence). Trimming removed 7 bases from V and 5 bases from J; junction bases left unmatched: 8. The CDR3 nucleotides are TGCAGTGGCTCGCGGGGGGCCCAAGATACGCAGTATTTT. Translating gives CSGSRGAQDTQYF.

The CDR3 reads CSARVSGTTDTQYF. CDR3 coding DNA: TGCAGTGCTAGAGTTTCCGGGACGACAGATACGCAGTATTTT. The chain combines TRBV20-1 with TRBJ2-3, with D perhaps matching TRBD1 or TRBD2 (5 bases each). This CDR3 has 14 residues. CDR1 is DFQATT, CDR2 SNEGSKA, per germline (reference sequence). V lost 1 base and J lost 3, with 11 bases in between.

V is TRBV5-1 and J is TRBJ2-2; D remains ambiguous. Germline assignment: CDR1 SGHRS and CDR2 YFSETQ. CDR3 length: 14 amino acids. Trimming cost V 0 bases and J 1 base, with 4 bases left between them. CDR3 protein: CASSLGRNTGELFF. The CDR3 nucleotides are TGCGCCAGCAGCTTGGGACGGAACACCGGGGAGCTGTTTTTT.

The chain links TRBV12-3 or TRBV12-4 to TRBJ1-1; weak D call: TRBD1 (5 bases). With 5 bases removed from V and 0 bases from J, the gap between germline ends came to 10 bases. The CDR3 extends over 14 amino acids. The CDR3 region is CASSPGGLNTEAFF. The DNA of the CDR3 is TGTGCCAGCAGTCCTGGGGGTTTGAACACTGAAGCTTTCTTT.

This clonotype was detected a few times. The chain employs TRBV18 and TRBJ2-5; D remains unclear. V lost 0 bases to trimming and J lost 3 bases, with 8 bases between them. The CDR3 has 14 amino acids. Germline CDR1 KGHSH, CDR2 LQKENI. CDR3: CASSPPWSEETQYF. As DNA, the CDR3 is TGTGCCAGCTCACCACCGTGGTCTGAAGAGACCCAGTACTTC.

The chain links TRBV12-3 or TRBV12-4 to TRBJ2-1; D possibly uses TRBD1 or TRBD2 (5 bases each). The CDR3 has 12 residues. V was trimmed by 10 bases and J by 10 bases, leaving 17 bases between them. The chain's CDR3 is CAIPGPTEEQFF. The CDR3 coding sequence is TGTGCCATTCCGGGACCCACGGAGGAGCAGTTCTTC.

This clonotype was recorded a few times. The chain has TRBV27 and TRBJ1-1; D unresolved. In germline, CDR1 is MNHEY, CDR2 SMNVEV (reference sequence). This CDR3 region has 14 residues. Trimming took 8 bases from V and 0 from J, leaving 13 bases between them. The CDR3 region has the DNA TGTGCCAGCCGCCCATGGGTCTTGAACACTGAAGCTTTCTTT. Its translation: CASRPWVLNTEAFF.

This clonotype occurred many times. The rearrangement links TRBV12-3 or TRBV12-4 to TRBJ2-7, with D perhaps TRBD1 or TRBD2 (5 bases each). V was clipped by 6 bases and J by 3 bases, with 15 bases between them. This CDR3 has 14 residues. CDR3 residues: CASSTGTLSYEQYF. Here the CDR3 DNA reads TGTGCCAGCAGCACCGGGACCCTGAGCTACGAGCAGTACTTC.

This clonotype was seen a handful of times. V usage is TRBV29-1 and J usage is TRBJ1-6, with 8 positions matching TRBD1. Germline V gene data show CDR1 as SQVTM and CDR2 as ANQGSEA. The CDR3 covers 14 residues. V lost 6 bases, J lost 6 bases, and 7 bases stayed unmatched. The CDR3 sequence is CSVRTGFGNSPLHF. The CDR3 DNA is TGCAGCGTGCGGACAGGGTTCGGTAATTCACCCCTCCACTTT.